These 7 T cell receptor beta chains were sequenced from one sample in a study of T cells in tumors after PD-1 blockade. Method: immunoSEQ multiplex PCR; TCRdb's copy keeps in-frame clones and lacks some. The sample lists about 13,000 clones, roughly 60% occurring once. Sequenced material: tumor tissue, taken before anti-PD-1 treatment. The receptors shown here come from a human donor with cutaneous squamous cell carcinoma.

This clone was counted between two and nine times. The CDR3 loop reads CASSFTTSGSHNEQFF. DNA for the CDR3: TGTGCCAGCAGCTTTACTACTAGCGGGAGCCACAATGAGCAGTTCTTC. The chain is built from TRBV7-8 and TRBJ2-1, with 11 bases lining up with TRBD2. The CDR3 runs 16 residues. The J segment lost 5 bases and the V segment lost 3 bases, leaving 6 bases of the junction unmatched. Looked up from germline, CDR1 is SGHVS and CDR2 is FQNEAQ.

The V and J genes are TRBV7-2 and TRBJ2-7, with D possibly matching TRBD1 (5 bases). V was pared by 4 bases and J by 1 base, with 14 bases between. The CDR3 consists of 15 residues. Per the germline V gene, CDR1 is SGHTA and CDR2 is FQGNSA. For the CDR3, the DNA is TGTGCCAGCAGCTCAAGAGGAAGACAGTCCTACGAGCAGTACTTC. It translates to CASSSRGRQSYEQYF.

This clone is judged medium-sized. The chain joins TRBV9 to TRBJ2-3; 9 bases align to TRBD2. Germline V gene sequence: CDR1 SGDLS, CDR2 YYNGEE. The junction had 9 bases not matched to a gene; V was cut back by 6 bases and J by 4 bases. The CDR3 length is 15 residues. The CDR3: CASTQGGRAADTQYF. CDR3 nucleotide sequence: TGTGCCAGCACCCAAGGCGGGAGGGCGGCAGATACGCAGTATTTT.

J is TRBJ2-6 and V is TRBV19; 8 bases map to TRBD1. CDR3 length equals 18 residues. V lost 1 base to trimming and J lost 0 bases; unmatched junction nucleotides: 5. Germline V gene lookup returns CDR1 LNHDA and CDR2 SQIVND (reference sequence). CDR3 coding DNA: TGTGCCAGTAGTATAGTAGGACAGGGCTTCTCTGGGGCCAACGTCCTGACTTTC. Protein sequence: CASSIVGQGFSGANVLTF.

The chain couples TRBV6-5 to TRBJ1-2; D remains unclear. Germline loops: CDR1 MNHEY, CDR2 SVGAGI. The CDR3 totals 12 residues. V lost 2 bases to trimming and J lost 8 bases, with 9 bases between them. The CDR3 is CASSYAESGYTF. The DNA for the CDR3 is TGTGCCAGCAGTTACGCAGAATCAGGCTACACCTTC.

This clone was observed a handful of times. The J gene is TRBJ2-7, the V gene TRBV5-1, with D possibly being TRBD2 (6 bases). The CDR3 loop spans 15 amino acids. Germline loops: CDR1 SGHRS, CDR2 YFSETQ. Trimming removed 4 bases at V and 3 bases at J, with 17 bases between. The CDR3 sequence is CASSREGGTIYEQYF. In nucleotides, the CDR3 is TGCGCCAGCAGCCGAGAGGGCGGGACCATCTACGAGCAGTACTTC.

In its sample, this clone is medium-sized (0.01 to 0.1%). The V and J genes are TRBV15 and TRBJ1-2; D might be TRBD1 (5 bases). The length of the CDR3 is 12 residues. V lost 1 base, J lost 6 bases, and 6 bases lay in between. Germline V gene lookup returns CDR1 LNHNV and CDR2 YYDKDF (reference sequence). CDR3 residues: CATSRGGHGYTF. The CDR3, as DNA: TGTGCCACCAGCAGAGGGGGACATGGCTACACCTTC.